This T cell receptor (beta chain) came from a study of cytomegalovirus exposure and HLA in healthy donors. The overall study: The same platform used for the approximately 700 first-cohort repertoires was also used for the 90 to 150 validation repertoires, as a later analysis reported.

The length of the CDR3 is 20 residues. CDR1 and CDR2 from the germline V gene are SGHAT and FQNNGV. V shed 0 bases, J shed 1 base, and the junction held 11 bases outside the gene matches. Study outcomes and limitations: The listing of 150 to 200 TCR beta chains classed them as cytomegalovirus-associated. The tendency of first-cohort TCR clusters to co-occur in the roughly 120 validation repertoires was identified by a subsequent analysis. Reports described diagnosis of cytomegalovirus status by the classifier as highly specific and sensitive.

Some clones are missing from TCRdb's copy, which holds only in-frame ones; the method was immunoSEQ multiplex PCR. Of roughly 150,000 clones listed, approximately 91% are singletons. A remark on this clone: Antigen: not known.

The receptor's source is a woman aged 18-30 years in good health and CMV-seropositive. Sequencing was carried out using PBMCs. The chain has TRBV11-2 and TRBJ2-2; 10 nucleotides align to TRBD2. CDR3 region: CASSLEWASGSRRNTGELFF. The CDR3 region has the DNA TGTGCCAGCAGCTTAGAATGGGCTAGCGGGAGTCGGAGGAACACCGGGGAGCTGTTTTTT.